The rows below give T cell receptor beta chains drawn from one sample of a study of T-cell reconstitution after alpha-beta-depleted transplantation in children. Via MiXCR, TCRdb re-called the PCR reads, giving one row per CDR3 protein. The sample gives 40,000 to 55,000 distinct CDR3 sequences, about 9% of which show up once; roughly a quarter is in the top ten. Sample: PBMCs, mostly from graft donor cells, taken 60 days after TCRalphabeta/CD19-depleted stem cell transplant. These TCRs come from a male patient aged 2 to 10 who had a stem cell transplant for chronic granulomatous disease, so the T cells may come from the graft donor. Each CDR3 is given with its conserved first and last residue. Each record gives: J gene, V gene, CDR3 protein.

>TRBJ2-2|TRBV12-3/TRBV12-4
CASSPRDRGVGTGELFF
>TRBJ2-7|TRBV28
CAMSSRVPCEQYF
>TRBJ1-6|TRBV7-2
CASSLGGGQYNSPLHF
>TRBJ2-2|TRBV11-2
CASSPGVHNTGELFF
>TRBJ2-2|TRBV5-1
CASSHGQGWSTGELFF
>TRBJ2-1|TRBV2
CASSPLAGVNNEQFF
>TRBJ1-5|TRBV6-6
CASIGGSNQPQHF
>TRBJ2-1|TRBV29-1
CSVDGEKGKSSYNEQFF
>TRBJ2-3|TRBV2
CASLPSLGGTDTQYF
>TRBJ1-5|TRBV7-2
CASSLGSAISNQPQHF
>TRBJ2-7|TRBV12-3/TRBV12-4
CASTSGRSRYEQYF
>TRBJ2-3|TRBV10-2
CASRVAGGRTDTQYF
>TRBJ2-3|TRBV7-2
CASSSGLAGADTQYF
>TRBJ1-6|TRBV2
CASSGETVRLPSPLHF
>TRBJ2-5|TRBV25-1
CASSGRDRGRETQYF
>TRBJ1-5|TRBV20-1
CSAMSGNQPQHF
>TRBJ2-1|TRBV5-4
CASSPGPGLAGEGNEQFF
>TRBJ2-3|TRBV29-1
CSTWDRGRRDTQYF
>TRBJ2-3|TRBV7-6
CASSFRTDTQYF
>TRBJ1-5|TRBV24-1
CATSDNRGWMQPQHF
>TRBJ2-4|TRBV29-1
CSVAFGTGSTIQYF
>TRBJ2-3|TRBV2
CASRPKPFVFSTDTQYF
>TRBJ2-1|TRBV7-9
CASSLGVPSSYNEQFF
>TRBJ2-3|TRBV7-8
CASSYGPQTSGRTDTQYF
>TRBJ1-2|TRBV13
CASSPTNYGYTF
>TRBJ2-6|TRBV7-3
CASSFRDRFSGANVLTF
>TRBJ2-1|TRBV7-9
CASSLVRARDEQFF
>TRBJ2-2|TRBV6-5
CASNRGRDGELFF
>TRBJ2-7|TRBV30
CAWEVGGGGSYEQYF
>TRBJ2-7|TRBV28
CASSLTLGPYEQYF
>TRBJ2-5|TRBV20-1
CSARLPTLETQYF
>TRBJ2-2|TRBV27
CASSPLSVINTGELFF
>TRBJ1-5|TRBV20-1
CSASKAPNQPQHF
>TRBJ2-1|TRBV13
CASSLGNEQFF
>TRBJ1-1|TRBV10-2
CASSERGTGSTEAFF
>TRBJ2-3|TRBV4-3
CASSQEYLGTDTQYF
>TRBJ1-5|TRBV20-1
CSARGQGQPQHF
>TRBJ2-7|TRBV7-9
CASSPWTGAQRYEQYF
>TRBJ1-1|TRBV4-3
CASSRDSGGNTEAFF
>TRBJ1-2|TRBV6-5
CASIDFSRGGYTF
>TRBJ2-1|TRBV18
CASSYTGNNEQFF
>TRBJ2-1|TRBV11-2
CASSSVGTSGYNEQFF
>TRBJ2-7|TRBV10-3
CAISDPGGNSYEQYF
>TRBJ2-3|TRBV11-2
CASSFGTSAGPDTQYF
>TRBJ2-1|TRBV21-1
CASSKRGIQGLAGQSYNEQFF
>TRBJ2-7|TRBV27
CASSWGGEGAYEQYF
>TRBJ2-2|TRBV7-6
CASSYLAGVRTGELFF
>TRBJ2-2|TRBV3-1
CASSRSGRVTGELFF
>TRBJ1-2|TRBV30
CAWNIGQRFYGYTF
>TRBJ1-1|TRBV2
CASRAGPTGATEAFF
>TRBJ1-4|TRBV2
CASDGVSGEKLFF
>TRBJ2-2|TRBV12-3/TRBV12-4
CASSLFDVGELFF
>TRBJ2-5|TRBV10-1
CASSSSGQETQYF